This T cell receptor (beta chain) was captured in a study of beta chain features in type 1 diabetes. Study-level background: Age, gender and cell yields were similar between patients and healthy donors.

Concerning this clone: The antigen is undetermined.

A CD45RO/CCR7/CD25/CD127/CD95/CD27 panel sorted naive, central memory, regulatory and stem cell-like memory CD4+ cells. Study findings and constraints: Patients' naive, central memory and Treg TCRB repertoires seemed closer to one another than those of healthy donors. Across all four CD4+ subsets, people with type 1 diabetes showed modestly shorter TCRB CDR3s.

Reverse transcription of all isolated RNA meant that expressed TCRB transcripts were sequenced. This table comes from immunoSEQ multiplex PCR, and its TCRdb copy is limited to in-frame clones, with some not included. The sample has 200,000 to 250,000 clones, 11% to 15% seen once. J gave up 9 bases and V 4 bases, and 10 bases lay outside the gene matches. The germline CDR1 and CDR2 sequences are SEHNR and FQNEAQ (reference sequence). The CDR3 totals 16 residues. The rearrangement uses TRBV7-9 and TRBJ2-1; the match to TRBD2 covers 12 bases. Input material: naive CD4+ T cells from blood. The sequence was collected from a man between 25 and 39 years old with type 1 diabetes. The CDR3 DNA follows: TGTGCCAGCAGCTCAACCGGGACTAGCGGGTCAGCTGAGCAGTTCTTC. Amino acid sequence: CASSSTGTSGSAEQFF.